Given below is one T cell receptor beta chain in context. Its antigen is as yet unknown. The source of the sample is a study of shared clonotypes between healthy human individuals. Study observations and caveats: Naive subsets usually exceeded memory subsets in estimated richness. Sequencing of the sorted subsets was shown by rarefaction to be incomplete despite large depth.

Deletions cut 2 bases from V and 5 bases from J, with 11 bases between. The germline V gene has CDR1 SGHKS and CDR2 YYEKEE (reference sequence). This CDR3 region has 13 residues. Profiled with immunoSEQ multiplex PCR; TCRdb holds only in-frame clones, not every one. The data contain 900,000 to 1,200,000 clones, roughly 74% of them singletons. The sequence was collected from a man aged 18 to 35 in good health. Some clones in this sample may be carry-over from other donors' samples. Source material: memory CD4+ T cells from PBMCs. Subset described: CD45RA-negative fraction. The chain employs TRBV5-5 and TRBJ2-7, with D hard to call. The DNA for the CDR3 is TGTGCCAGCAGCTTCTGGGCGAGCCACGAGCAGTACTTC. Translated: CASSFWASHEQYF.